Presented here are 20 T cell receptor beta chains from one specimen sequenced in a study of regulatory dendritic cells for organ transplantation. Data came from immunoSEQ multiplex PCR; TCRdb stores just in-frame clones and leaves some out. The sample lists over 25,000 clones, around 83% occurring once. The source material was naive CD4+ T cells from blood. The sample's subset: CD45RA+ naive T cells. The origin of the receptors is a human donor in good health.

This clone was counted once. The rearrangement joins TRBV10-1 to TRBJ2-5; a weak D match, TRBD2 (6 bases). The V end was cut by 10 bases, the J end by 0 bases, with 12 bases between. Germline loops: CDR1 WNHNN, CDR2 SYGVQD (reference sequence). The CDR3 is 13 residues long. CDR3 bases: TGCGCCAACCGACCGGGGGACCAAGAGACCCAGTACTTC. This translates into CANRPGDQETQYF.

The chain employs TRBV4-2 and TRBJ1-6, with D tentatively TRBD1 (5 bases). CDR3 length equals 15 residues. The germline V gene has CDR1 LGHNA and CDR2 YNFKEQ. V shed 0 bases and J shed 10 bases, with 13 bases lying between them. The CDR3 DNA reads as TGTGCCAGCAGCCAAGAACTAGCGGGGGGATCACCCCTCCACTTT. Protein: CASSQELAGGSPLHF.

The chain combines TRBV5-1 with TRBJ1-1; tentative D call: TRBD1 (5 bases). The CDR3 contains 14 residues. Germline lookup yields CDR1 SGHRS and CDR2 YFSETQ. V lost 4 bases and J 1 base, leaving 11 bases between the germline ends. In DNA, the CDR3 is TGCGCCAGCAGCCCCACCGGGGGGAACACTGAAGCTTTCTTT. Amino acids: CASSPTGGNTEAFF.

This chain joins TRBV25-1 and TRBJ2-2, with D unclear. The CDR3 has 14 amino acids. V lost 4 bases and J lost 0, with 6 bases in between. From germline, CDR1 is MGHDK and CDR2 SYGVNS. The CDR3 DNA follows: TGTGCCAGCAGTGTCTCAGCGAACACCGGGGAGCTGTTTTTT. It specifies CASSVSANTGELFF.

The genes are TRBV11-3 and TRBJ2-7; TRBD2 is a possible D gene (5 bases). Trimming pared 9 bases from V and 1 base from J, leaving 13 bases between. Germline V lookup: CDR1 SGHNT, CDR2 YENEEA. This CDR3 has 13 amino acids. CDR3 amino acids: CASRRAPSYEQYF. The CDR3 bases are TGTGCCAGTAGGCGGGCCCCGTCCTACGAGCAGTACTTC.

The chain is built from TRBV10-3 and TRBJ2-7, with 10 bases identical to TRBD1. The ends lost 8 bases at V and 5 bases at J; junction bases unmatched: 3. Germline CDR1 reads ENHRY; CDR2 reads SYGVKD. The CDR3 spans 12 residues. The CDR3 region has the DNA TGTGCCATCCGTGGACAGGGGGACGAGCAGTACTTC. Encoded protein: CAIRGQGDEQYF.

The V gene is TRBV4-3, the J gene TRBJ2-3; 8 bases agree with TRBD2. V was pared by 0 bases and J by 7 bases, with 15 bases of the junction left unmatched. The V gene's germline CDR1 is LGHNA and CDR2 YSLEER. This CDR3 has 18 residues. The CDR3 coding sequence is TGCGCCAGCAGCCAAGATCCCGGTGCCACGGGGGGGGGAAATACGCAGTATTTT. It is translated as CASSQDPGATGGGNTQYF.

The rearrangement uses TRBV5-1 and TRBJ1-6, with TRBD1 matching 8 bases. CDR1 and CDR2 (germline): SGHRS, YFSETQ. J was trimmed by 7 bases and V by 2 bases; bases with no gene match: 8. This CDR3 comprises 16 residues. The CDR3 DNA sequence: TGCGCCAGCAGCTTACAAACAGGGGGAGGGAATTCACCCCTCCACTTT. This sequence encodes CASSLQTGGGNSPLHF.

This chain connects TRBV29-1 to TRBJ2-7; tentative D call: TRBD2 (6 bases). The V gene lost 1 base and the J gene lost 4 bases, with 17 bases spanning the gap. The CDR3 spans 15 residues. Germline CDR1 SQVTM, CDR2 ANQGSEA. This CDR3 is CSVEVGWRETYEQYF. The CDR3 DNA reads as TGCAGCGTTGAAGTGGGATGGAGGGAAACTTACGAGCAGTACTTC.

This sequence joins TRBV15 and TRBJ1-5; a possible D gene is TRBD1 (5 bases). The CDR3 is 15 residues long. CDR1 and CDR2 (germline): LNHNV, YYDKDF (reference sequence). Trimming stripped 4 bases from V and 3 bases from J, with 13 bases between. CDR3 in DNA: TGTGCCACCAGCACTGACCAGGGATACAATCAGCCCCAGCATTTT. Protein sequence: CATSTDQGYNQPQHF.

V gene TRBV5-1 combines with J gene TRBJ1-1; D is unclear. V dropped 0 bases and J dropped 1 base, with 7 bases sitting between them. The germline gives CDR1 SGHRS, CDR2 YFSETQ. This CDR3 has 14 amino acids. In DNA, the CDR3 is TGCGCCAGCAGCTTGGAATACGGGAACACTGAAGCTTTCTTT. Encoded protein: CASSLEYGNTEAFF.

CDR3 DNA: TGTGCCAGCAGTTTAGAGGGTTTCGAAGAGCAGTTCTTC. This encodes CASSLEGFEEQFF. The rearrangement uses TRBV27 and TRBJ2-1; D perhaps matches TRBD2 (5 bases). Deletions cut 2 bases from V and 10 bases from J, with 12 bases between. CDR3 size: 13 residues. CDR1 and CDR2 (germline): MNHEY, SMNVEV (reference sequence).

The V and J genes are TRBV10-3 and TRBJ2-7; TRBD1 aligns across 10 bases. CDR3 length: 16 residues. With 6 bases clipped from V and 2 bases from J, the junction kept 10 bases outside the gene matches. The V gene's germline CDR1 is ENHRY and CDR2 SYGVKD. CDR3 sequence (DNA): TGTGCCATCAGGCGAAGTGGACAGGGGGTAACCTACGAGCAGTACTTC. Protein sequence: CAIRRSGQGVTYEQYF.

CDR3 sequence: CASSLQGQGLVSGANVLTF. The CDR3 nucleotides are TGTGCCAGCAGCCTTCAGGGACAGGGGTTAGTATCTGGGGCCAACGTCCTGACTTTC. The chain recombines TRBV21-1 with TRBJ2-6; the table names TRBD1, a call not compared with the DNA. TRBV21-1 is an annotated pseudogene. This CDR3 comprises 19 residues.

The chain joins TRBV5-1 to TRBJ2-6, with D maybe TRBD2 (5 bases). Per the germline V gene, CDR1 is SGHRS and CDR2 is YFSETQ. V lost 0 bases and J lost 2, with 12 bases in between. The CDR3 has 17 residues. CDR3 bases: TGCGCCAGCAGCTTGGGCGGGCAGACCCCTGGGGCCAACGTCCTGACTTTC. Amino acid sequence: CASSLGGQTPGANVLTF.

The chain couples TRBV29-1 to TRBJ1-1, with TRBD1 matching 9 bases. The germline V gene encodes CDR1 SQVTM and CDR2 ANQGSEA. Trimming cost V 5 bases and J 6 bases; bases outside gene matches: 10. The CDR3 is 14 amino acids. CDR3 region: CSVIPGQGFSEAFF. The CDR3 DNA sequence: TGCAGCGTTATACCGGGACAGGGTTTTTCTGAAGCTTTCTTT.

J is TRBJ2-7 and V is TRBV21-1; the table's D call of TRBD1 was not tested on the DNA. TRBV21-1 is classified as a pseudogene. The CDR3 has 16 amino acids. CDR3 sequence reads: CASSTRDRAGTYEQYF. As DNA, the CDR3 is TGTGCCAGCAGCACCCGGGACAGGGCGGGCACCTACGAGCAGTACTTC.

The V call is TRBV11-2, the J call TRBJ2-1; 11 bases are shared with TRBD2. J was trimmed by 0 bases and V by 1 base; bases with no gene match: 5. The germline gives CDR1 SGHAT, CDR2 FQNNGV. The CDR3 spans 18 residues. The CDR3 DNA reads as TGTGCCAGCAGCTTAGTCGCTAGCGGGGGGCGCTCCTACAATGAGCAGTTCTTC. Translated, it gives CASSLVASGGRSYNEQFF.

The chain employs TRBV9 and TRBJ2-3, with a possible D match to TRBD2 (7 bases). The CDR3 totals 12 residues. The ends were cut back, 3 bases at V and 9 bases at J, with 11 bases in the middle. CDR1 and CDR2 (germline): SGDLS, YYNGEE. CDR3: CASSGGGGTQYF. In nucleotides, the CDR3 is TGTGCCAGCAGCGGGGGAGGGGGGACGCAGTATTTT.

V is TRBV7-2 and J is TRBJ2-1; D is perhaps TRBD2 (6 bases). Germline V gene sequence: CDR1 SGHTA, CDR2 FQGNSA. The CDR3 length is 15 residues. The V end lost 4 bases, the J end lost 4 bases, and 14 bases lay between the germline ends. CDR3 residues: CASSSPSVAYNEQFF. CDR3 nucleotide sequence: TGTGCCAGCAGCTCCCCTAGCGTGGCTTACAATGAGCAGTTCTTC.